One TCR beta chain is described in this entry. The CDR3 totals 12 residues. The ends were cut back, 8 bases at V and 2 bases at J, with 10 bases in the middle. In germline, CDR1 is MGHDK, CDR2 SYGVNS. Specified time point: blood 2 weeks post-SBRT. Treatment meaning: 15 Gy SBRT to primary tumor, nephrectomy 4 weeks later. The tumor was a clear cell renal cell carcinoma. Assay used: immunoSEQ multiplex PCR; TCRdb lists only in-frame clones, some missing. The table shows 150,000 to 180,000 clones, with around 90% occurring only once. The sample is drawn from a study of radiation and T cells in renal cell carcinoma.

The material was blood, obtained from a patient whose treatment included radiotherapy and nephrectomy. The sequence was obtained from a woman in her 50s with renal cell carcinoma. The chain is built from TRBV25-1 and TRBJ2-7; D possibly corresponds to TRBD1 (6 bases). CDR3 in DNA: TGTGCCAGCTTGGGACAAGCCTACGAGCAGTACTTC. Translation gives CASLGQAYEQYF.